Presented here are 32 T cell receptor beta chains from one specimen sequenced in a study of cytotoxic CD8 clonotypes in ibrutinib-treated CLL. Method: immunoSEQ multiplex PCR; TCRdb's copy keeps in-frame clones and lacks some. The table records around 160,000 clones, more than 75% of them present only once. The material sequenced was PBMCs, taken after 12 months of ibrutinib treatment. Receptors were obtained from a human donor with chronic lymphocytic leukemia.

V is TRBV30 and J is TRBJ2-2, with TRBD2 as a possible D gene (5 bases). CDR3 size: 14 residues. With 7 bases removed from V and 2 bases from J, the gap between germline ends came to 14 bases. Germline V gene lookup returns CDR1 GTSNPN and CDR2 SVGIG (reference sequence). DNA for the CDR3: TGTGCCTCCCGGACGGGGAGAAACACCGGGGAGCTGTTTTTT. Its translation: CASRTGRNTGELFF.

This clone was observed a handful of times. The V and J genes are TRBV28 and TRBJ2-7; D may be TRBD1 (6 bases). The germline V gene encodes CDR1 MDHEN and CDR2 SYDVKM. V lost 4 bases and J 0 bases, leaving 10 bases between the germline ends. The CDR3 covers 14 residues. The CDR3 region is CASSYSGVSYEQYF. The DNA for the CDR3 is TGTGCCAGCAGTTACTCAGGGGTCTCCTACGAGCAGTACTTC.

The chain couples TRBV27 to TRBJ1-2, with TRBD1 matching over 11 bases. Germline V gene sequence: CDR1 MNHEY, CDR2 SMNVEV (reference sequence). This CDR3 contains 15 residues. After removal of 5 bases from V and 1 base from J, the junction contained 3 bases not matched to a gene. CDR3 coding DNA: TGTGCCAGCAGTAAGGGGACAGGGGGTAACTATGGCTACACCTTC. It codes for CASSKGTGGNYGYTF.

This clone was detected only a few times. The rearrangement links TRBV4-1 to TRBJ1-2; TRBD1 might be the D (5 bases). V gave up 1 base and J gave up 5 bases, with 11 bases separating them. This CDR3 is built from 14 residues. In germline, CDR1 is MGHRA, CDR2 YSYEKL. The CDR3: CASSQVEGRYGYTF. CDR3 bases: TGCGCCAGCAGCCAAGTCGAGGGGCGGTATGGCTACACCTTC.

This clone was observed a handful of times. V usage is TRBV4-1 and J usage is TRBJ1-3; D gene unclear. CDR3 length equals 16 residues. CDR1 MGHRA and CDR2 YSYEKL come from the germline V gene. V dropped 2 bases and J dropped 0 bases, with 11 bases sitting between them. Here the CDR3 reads CASSQPTASSGNTIYF. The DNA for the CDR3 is TGCGCCAGCAGCCAACCGACCGCAAGCTCTGGAAACACCATATATTTT.

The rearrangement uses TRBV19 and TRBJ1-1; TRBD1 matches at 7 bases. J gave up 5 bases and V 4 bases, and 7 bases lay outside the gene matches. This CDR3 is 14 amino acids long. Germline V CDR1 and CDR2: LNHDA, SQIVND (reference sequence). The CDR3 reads CASSRQGGGTEAFF. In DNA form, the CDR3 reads TGTGCCAGTAGTAGACAGGGAGGGGGAACTGAAGCTTTCTTT.

This CDR3 reads CASSLRGTGVYEQYF. The CDR3 DNA is TGTGCCAGCAGCTTGCGAGGGACAGGGGTCTACGAGCAGTACTTC. The rearrangement uses TRBV5-8 and TRBJ2-7; 10 bases are shared with TRBD1. Trimming took 1 base from V and 3 from J; bases not matched to a gene: 4. Germline V gene data show CDR1 as SGHTS and CDR2 as YDEGEE. The CDR3 runs 15 residues.

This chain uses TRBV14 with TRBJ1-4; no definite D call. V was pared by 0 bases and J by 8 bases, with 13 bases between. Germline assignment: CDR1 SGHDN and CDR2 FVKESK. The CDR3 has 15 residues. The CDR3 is CASSQEGGPGEKLFF. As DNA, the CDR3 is TGTGCCAGCAGCCAAGAGGGAGGTCCCGGGGAAAAACTGTTTTTT.

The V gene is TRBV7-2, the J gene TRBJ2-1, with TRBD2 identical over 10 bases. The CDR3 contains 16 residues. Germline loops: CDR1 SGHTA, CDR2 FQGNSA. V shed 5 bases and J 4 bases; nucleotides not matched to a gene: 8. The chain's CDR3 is CASSPRGSGGYNEQFF. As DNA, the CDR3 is TGTGCCAGCAGCCCAAGGGGTAGCGGGGGGTACAATGAGCAGTTCTTC.

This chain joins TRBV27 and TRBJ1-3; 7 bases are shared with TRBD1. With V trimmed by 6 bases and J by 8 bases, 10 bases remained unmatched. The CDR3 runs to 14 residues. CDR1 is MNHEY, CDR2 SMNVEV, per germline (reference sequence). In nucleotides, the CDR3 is TGTGCCAGCAGCCTCAGGGAAAGGGGGCACACCATATATTTT. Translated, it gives CASSLRERGHTIYF.

CDR3 residues: CASSYGRASDTEAFF. The CDR3, as DNA: TGTGCCAGCAGTTACGGCAGGGCATCCGACACTGAAGCTTTCTTT. V and J are TRBV6-6 and TRBJ1-1; a possible D gene is TRBD1 (5 bases). The germline V gene encodes CDR1 MNHNY and CDR2 SVGAGI (reference sequence). The CDR3 runs 15 residues. V lost 2 bases and J 3 bases, leaving 13 bases between the germline ends.

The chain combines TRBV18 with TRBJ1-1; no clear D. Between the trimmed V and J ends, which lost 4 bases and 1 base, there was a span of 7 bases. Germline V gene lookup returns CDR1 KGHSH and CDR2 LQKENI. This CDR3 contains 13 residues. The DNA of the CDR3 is TGTGCCAGCTCACAAGGGCAGAACACTGAAGCTTTCTTT. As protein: CASSQGQNTEAFF. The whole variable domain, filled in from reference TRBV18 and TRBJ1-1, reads NAGVMQNPRHLVRRRGQEARLRCSPMKGHSHVYWYRQLPEEGLKFMVYLQKENIIDESGMPKERFSAEFPKEGPSILRIQQVVRGDSAAYFCASSQGQNTEAFFGQGTRLTVV.

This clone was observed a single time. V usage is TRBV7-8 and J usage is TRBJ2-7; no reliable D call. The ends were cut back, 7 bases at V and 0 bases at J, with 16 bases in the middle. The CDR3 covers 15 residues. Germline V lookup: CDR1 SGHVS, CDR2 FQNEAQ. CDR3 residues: CASTPALAFSYEQYF. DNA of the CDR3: TGTGCCAGCACCCCCGCACTGGCGTTCTCCTACGAGCAGTACTTC.

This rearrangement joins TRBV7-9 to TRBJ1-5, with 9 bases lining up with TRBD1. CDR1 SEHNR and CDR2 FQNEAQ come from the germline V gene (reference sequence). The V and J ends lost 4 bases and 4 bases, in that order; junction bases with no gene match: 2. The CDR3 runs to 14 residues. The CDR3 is CASSWTGDNQPQHF. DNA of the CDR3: TGTGCCAGCAGCTGGACAGGGGATAATCAGCCCCAGCATTTT.

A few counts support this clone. The DNA for the CDR3 is TGTGCCAGTACTCCGGGACAGGGCTTCCGGCGTGTGGCACCTCAGCCCCAGCATTTT. This gives the protein CASTPGQGFRRVAPQPQHF. The chain uses TRBV19 and TRBJ1-5; TRBD1 aligns across 9 bases. V gave up 7 bases and J gave up 6 bases; unmatched junction bases: 22. CDR3 length: 19 residues. The V gene's germline CDR1 is LNHDA and CDR2 SQIVND (reference sequence).

DNA for the CDR3: TGCGCCAGCAGCCAAGAAGGTGGGACTTTGAAGCAAGAGACCCAGTACTTC. It encodes CASSQEGGTLKQETQYF. The J gene is TRBJ2-5, the V gene TRBV4-1, with D tentatively TRBD2 (6 bases). Germline lookup yields CDR1 MGHRA and CDR2 YSYEKL. This CDR3 has 17 amino acids. Trimming stripped 0 bases from V and 2 bases from J, with 16 bases between.

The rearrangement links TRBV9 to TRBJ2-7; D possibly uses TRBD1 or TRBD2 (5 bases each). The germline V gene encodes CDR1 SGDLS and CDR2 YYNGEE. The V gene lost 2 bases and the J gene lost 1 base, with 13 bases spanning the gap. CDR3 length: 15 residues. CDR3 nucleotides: TGTGCCAGCAGCGTTGCCGGGACGGAGTCCTACGAGCAGTACTTC. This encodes CASSVAGTESYEQYF.

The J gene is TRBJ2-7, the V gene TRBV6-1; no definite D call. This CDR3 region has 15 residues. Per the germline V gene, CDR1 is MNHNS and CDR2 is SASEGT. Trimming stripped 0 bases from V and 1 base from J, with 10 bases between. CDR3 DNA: TGTGCCAGCAGTGAAGCATTTTACGAATCCTACGAGCAGTACTTC. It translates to CASSEAFYESYEQYF.

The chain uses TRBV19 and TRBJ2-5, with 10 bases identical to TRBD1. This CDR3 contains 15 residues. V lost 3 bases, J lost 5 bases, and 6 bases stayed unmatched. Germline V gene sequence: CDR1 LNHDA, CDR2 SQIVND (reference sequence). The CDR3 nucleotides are TGTGCCAGTAGTATGGGACAGGGGTTTGGTGAGACCCAGTACTTC. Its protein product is CASSMGQGFGETQYF.

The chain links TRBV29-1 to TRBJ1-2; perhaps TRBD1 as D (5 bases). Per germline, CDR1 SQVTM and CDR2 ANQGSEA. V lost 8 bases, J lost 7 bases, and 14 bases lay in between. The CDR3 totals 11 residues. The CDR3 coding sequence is TGCAGCTACGGAGAGGGACGTGGCTACACCTTC. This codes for CSYGEGRGYTF.

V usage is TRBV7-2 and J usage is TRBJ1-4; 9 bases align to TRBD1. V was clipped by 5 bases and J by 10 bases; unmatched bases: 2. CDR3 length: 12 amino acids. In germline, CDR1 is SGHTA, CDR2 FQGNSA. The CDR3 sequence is CASSLDRGKLFF. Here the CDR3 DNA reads TGTGCCAGCAGCCTGGACAGGGGAAAACTGTTTTTT.

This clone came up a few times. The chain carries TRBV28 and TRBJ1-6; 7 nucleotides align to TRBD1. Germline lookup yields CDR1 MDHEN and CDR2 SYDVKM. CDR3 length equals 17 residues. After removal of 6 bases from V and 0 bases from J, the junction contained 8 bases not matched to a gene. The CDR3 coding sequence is TGTGCCAGCAGCTCCAGGGGGTTATCCTCCTATAATTCACCCCTCCACTTT. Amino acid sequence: CASSSRGLSSYNSPLHF.

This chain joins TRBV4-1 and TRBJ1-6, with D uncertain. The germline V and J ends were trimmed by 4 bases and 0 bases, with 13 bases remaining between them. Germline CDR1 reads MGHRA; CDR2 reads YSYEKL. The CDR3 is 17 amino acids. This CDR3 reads CASSPGRQSSYNSPLHF. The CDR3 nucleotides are TGCGCCAGCAGCCCTGGACGGCAAAGCTCCTATAATTCACCCCTCCACTTT.

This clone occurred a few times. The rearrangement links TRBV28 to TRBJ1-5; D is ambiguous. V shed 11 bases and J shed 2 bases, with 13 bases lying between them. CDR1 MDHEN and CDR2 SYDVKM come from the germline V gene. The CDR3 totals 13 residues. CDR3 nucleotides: TGTGCCTCTAAGGAGACGCGCAATCAGCCCCAGCATTTT. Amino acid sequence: CASKETRNQPQHF.

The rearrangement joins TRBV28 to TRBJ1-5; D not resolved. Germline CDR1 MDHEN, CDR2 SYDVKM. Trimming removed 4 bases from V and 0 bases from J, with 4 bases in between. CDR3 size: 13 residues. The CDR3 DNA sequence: TGTGCCAGCAGTTATTATAGCAATCAGCCCCAGCATTTT. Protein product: CASSYYSNQPQHF. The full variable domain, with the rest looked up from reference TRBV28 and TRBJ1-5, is DVKVTQSSRYLVKRTGEKVFLECVQDMDHENMFWYRQDPGLGLRLIYFSYDVKMKEKGDIPEGYSVSREKKERFSLILESASTNQTSMYLCASSYYSNQPQHFGDGTRLSIL.

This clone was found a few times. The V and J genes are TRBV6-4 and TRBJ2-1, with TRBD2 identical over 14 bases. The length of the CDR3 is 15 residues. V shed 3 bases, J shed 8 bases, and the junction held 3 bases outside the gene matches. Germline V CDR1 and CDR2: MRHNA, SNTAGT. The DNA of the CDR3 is TGTGCCAGCAGTGAGACTAGCGGGGGGGCCCATGAGCAGTTCTTC. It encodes CASSETSGGAHEQFF.

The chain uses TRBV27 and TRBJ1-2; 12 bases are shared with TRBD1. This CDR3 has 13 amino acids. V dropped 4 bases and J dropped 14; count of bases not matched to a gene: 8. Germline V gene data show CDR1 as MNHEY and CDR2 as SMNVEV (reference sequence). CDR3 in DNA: TGTGCCAGCAGTTCCGGGACAGGGGGCGGAAGGACCTTC. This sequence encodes CASSSGTGGGRTF.

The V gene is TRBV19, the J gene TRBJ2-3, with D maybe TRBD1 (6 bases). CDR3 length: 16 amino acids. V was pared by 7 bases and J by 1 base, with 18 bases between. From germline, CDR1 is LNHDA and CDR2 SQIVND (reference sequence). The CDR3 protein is CASTDRGGSGTDTQYF. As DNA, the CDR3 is TGTGCCAGTACTGATAGAGGGGGAAGTGGCACAGATACGCAGTATTTT.

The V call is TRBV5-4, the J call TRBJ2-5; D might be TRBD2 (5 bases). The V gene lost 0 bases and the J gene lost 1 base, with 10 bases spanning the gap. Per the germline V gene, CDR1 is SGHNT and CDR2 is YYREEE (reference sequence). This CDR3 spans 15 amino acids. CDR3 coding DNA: TGTGCCAGCAGCTTGGGGTTCCTAGCCCAAGAGACCCAGTACTTC. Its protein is CASSLGFLAQETQYF. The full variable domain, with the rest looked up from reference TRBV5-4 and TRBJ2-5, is ETGVTQSPTHLIKTRGQQVTLRCSSQSGHNTVSWYQQALGQGPQFIFQYYREEENGRGNFPPRFSGLQFPNYSSELNVNALELDDSALYLCASSLGFLAQETQYFGPGTRLLVL.

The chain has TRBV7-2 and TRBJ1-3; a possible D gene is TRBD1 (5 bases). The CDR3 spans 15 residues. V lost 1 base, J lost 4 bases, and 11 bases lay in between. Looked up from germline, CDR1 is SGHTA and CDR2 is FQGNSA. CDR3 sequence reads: CASSLEAGRGNTIYF. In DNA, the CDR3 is TGTGCCAGCAGCTTAGAGGCAGGGCGCGGAAACACCATATATTTT.

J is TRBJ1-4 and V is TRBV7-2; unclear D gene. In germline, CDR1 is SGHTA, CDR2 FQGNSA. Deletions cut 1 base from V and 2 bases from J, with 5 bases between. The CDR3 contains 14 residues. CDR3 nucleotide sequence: TGTGCCAGCAGCTTAGGAGGGACTAATGAAAAACTGTTTTTT. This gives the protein CASSLGGTNEKLFF.

This CDR3 is CASTGVSNQPQHF. Written as DNA, the CDR3 is TGTGCCAGCACCGGGGTTAGCAATCAGCCCCAGCATTTT. The rearrangement joins TRBV6-5 to TRBJ1-5; D remains unclear. From germline, CDR1 is MNHEY and CDR2 SVGAGI. V was shortened by 7 bases and J by 0 bases, with 7 bases between the two germline ends. The CDR3 runs 13 residues.